The clone carrying this TCR beta chain has ten or more counts. Antigen unknown. Those patients with uncontrolled infection, other autoimmune disease, pregnancy or lactation were excluded. It was RNA transcripts that yielded the amplified TCR beta CDR3 regions. Researchers ran a first-round RT-PCR on the TCR CDR3 using the HTBI primer set. MiXCR, run by TCRdb on the multiplex PCR reads, gives a single entry per CDR3 protein. The sample lists about 600,000 distinct CDR3 sequences, about 16% occurring once. The sample is drawn from a study of T cells in Graves' hyperthyroidism and ophthalmopathy. Germline trimming cut 8 bases from V and 6 bases from J; bases unmatched to any gene: 9. Germline CDR1 and CDR2: DFQATT and SNEGSKA (reference sequence). This CDR3 has 15 residues. General study results and limits: Ophthalmopathy stood apart from stable hyperthyroidism in a 13 V-J model. Most thyroid clonotypes that were expanded above 0.001 also turned up in blood.

Sample: blood. The chain joins TRBV20-1 to TRBJ2-1, with 14 bases fitting TRBD2. This sequence was found in a woman aged 35 to 49 with Graves' ophthalmopathy. DNA of the CDR3: TGCAGTTCCCCCGGGACTAGCGGGAGTAGCAATGAGCAGTTCTTC. This codes for CSSPGTSGSSNEQFF.